These T cell receptor beta chains were read from a single sample in a study of human T cells and chemical hapten exposure. Using its own MiXCR run on the RACE reads, TCRdb lists one record per CDR3 protein. The repertoire includes some 71,000 distinct CDR3 sequences, over 9% of them detected once, and around 6.8% sits in the top ten. The source was whole blood, collected in connection with sensitization to the hapten diphenylcyclopropenone (DPC). The receptors derive from a woman between 45 and 65 years old with alopecia areata. Some clones in this sample may be carry-over from other donors' samples. CDR3s include the opening cysteine and the closing phenylalanine or tryptophan.

v_gene,CDR3aa
TRBV12-3/TRBV12-4,CASSLNLAGPHEQYF
TRBV3-1,CASSYQGRNTEAFF
TRBV29-1,CSVDRYRDTAEAFF
TRBV7-2,CASSLNLGQQETQYF
TRBV25-1,CATQLAATDTQYF
TRBV5-1,CASSLEAGRELFF
TRBV27,CASSSLQGAPSKNIQYF
TRBV20-1,CSAPQGPGQPQHF
TRBV6-1,CASSEGLAIYNEQFF
TRBV9,CASSLRLAGIQDTQYF
TRBV27,CASSRDPSGSFGHEQYF
TRBV28,CASRGAFTDTQYF
TRBV5-1,CASSFPLDVGMPQETQYF
TRBV19,CASSNGGGLKTQYF
TRBV5-4,CASNPGQNPYEQCF
TRBV7-2,CASSLVAVGSDTQYF
TRBV7-7,CASSFNPGRGETQYF
TRBV6-6,CASRPRGNEQYF
TRBV20-1,CSASGESIQYF
TRBV10-3,CAISESGNKNTEAFF
TRBV9,CASSITGGTDTQYF
TRBV9,CASTEGLAENEQFF